The clone carrying this T cell receptor beta chain came up a few times. Deletions cut 5 bases from V and 6 bases from J, with 14 bases between. The CDR3 spans 15 residues. Germline CDR1 and CDR2: MDHEN and SYDVKM. The data were taken from a study of blood T cell repertoires in COVID-19. The table came from immunoSEQ multiplex PCR; TCRdb's copy has only in-frame clones and leaves some out. The sample yields roughly 150,000 clones, approximately 80% seen once. The sample taken for sequencing was peripheral blood. The receptor comes from a woman in her fifties or sixties with acute or convalescent COVID-19. The rearrangement links TRBV28 to TRBJ1-6, with D perhaps matching TRBD1 (6 bases). CDR3 amino acids: CASSTAGGSNSPLHF. The CDR3 DNA sequence: TGTGCCAGCAGTACCGCGGGGGGCTCTAATTCACCCCTCCACTTT.